This TCR beta chain was sequenced in a study of T cell responses to AZD1222 COVID-19 vaccine. Looked up from germline, CDR1 is SEHNR and CDR2 is FQNEAQ (reference sequence). This CDR3 region has 14 residues. Trimming shortened V by 5 bases and J by 8 bases, and 15 bases separated the two germline ends. The data were produced by immunoSEQ multiplex PCR, yet TCRdb's version contains in-frame clones alone and is incomplete. In the table there are about 150,000 clones, roughly 90% of which are singletons. A word on this clone: Antigen unknown.

Findings of the study overall: After two AZD1222 doses, spike-specific TCR breadth and depth rose versus day 0.

This clonotype was obtained from an adult in good health. Here the sequenced sample was peripheral blood, taken on day 0 of AZD1222 vaccination. The chain combines TRBV7-9 with TRBJ1-4; D not resolved. The CDR3 region has the DNA TGTGCCAGCAGCCTCGGACCGACTGGGGAAAAACTGTTTTTT. This sequence encodes CASSLGPTGEKLFF.